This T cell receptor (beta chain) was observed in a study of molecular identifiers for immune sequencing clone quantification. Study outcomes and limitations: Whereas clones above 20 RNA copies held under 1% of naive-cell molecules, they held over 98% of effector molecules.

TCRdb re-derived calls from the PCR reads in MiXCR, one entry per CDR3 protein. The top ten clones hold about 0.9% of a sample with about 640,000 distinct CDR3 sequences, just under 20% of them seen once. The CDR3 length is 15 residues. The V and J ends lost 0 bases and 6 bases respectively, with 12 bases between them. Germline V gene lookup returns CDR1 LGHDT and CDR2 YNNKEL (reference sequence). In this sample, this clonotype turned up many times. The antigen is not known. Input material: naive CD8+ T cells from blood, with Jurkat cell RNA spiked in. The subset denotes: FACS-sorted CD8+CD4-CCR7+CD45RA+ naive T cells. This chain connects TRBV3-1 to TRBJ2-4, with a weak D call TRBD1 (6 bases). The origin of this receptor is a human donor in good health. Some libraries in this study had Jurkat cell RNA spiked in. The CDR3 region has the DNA TGTGCCAGCAGCCAAGATAGGGGGTCGGGAAACATTCAGTACTTC. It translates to CASSQDRGSGNIQYF.